This passage covers 25 T cell receptor beta chains from one sample sequenced in a study of Graves' ophthalmopathy and Graves' hyperthyroidism. Transcripts of RNA were the source for amplifying TCR beta CDR3 regions. First-round RT-PCR relied on HTBI primers, and a second-round multiplex PCR came next. TCRdb recomputed calls from the multiplex PCR reads with MiXCR, one row per CDR3 protein. The sample has over a million distinct CDR3 sequences, about 38% seen once. Material: peripheral blood or thyroid tissue (not recorded which). The receptors come from an adult man with Graves' hyperthyroidism.

The chain is built from TRBV29-1 and TRBJ2-7; possible D gene TRBD1, 6 bases. Germline CDR1 SQVTM, CDR2 ANQGSEA. Trimming pared 6 bases from V and 3 bases from J, leaving 9 bases between. The CDR3 extends over 11 amino acids. CDR3 region: CSVRGGYEQYF. The CDR3 DNA sequence: TGCAGCGTCCGAGGGGGCTACGAGCAGTACTTC.

This chain links TRBV12-3 or TRBV12-4 with TRBJ1-1; D gene ambiguous. CDR3 length: 13 amino acids. Trimming shortened V by 11 bases and J by 3 bases, and 16 bases separated the two germline ends. The CDR3 bases are TGTGCCGGCACCCCCCCGAGCGACACTGAAGCTTTCTTT. It codes for CAGTPPSDTEAFF.

V is TRBV25-1 and J is TRBJ1-2, with 7 bases lining up with TRBD1. J lost 8 bases, V lost 10 bases, and 16 bases had no gene match. The V gene's germline CDR1 is MGHDK and CDR2 SYGVNS. The CDR3 runs 14 residues. CDR3 protein: CATNQAIQGQGYTF. CDR3 nucleotides: TGTGCCACCAACCAAGCCATACAGGGGCAGGGCTACACCTTC.

There are a few counts of this clonotype. This rearrangement joins TRBV12-5 to TRBJ2-2; 7 bases map to TRBD1. Trimming took 1 base from V and 5 from J; bases not matched to a gene: 4. The germline gives CDR1 LGHNT, CDR2 FRNRAP. The CDR3 has 15 residues. CDR3 region: CASGLGQGRTGELFF. The CDR3 DNA is TGTGCTAGTGGTTTGGGACAGGGTCGTACCGGGGAGCTGTTTTTT.

The rearrangement uses TRBV7-9 and TRBJ2-2; D tentatively reads TRBD1 or TRBD2 (5 bases each). CDR1 and CDR2 from the germline V gene are SEHNR and FQNEAQ (reference sequence). The CDR3 length is 15 residues. V was shortened by 3 bases and J by 8 bases, with 16 bases between the two germline ends. The CDR3 is CASSFRDGMRGELFF. The CDR3 nucleotides are TGTGCCAGCAGCTTCAGGGACGGGATGCGTGGGGAGCTGTTTTTT.

Note on this clonotype: A junction end diverges from the germline sequence, so it may reflect a read error. The chain is built from TRBV7-2 and TRBJ2-7; D is ambiguous. Germline-derived CDR1 and CDR2 are SGHTA and FQGNSA. The CDR3 runs to 12 residues. The CDR3 sequence is CANSLSGNEQYF. In DNA form, the CDR3 reads TGTGCCAACAGCTTATCTGGTAACGAGCAGTACTTC.

This chain uses TRBV20-1 with TRBJ2-7; D not resolved. The germline V gene has CDR1 DFQATT and CDR2 SNEGSKA (reference sequence). The CDR3 loop spans 14 amino acids. Trimming removed 0 bases from V and 7 bases from J, with 16 bases in between. The CDR3 DNA follows: TGCAGTGCTAGAGAGGACCTGACCACACTTGAGCAGTACTTC. Amino acid sequence: CSAREDLTTLEQYF.

J is TRBJ1-5 and V is TRBV4-1; D possibly corresponds to TRBD1 (5 bases). The V gene lost 5 bases and the J gene lost 8 bases, with 16 bases spanning the gap. CDR1 is MGHRA and CDR2 is YSYEKL in the germline V gene. The CDR3 length is 14 residues. In nucleotides, the CDR3 is TGCGCCAGCAGCTACGGGACGCTTAGGAAGCCCCAGCATTTT. This translates into CASSYGTLRKPQHF.

This clonotype was recorded many times. The chain carries TRBV12-3 or TRBV12-4 and TRBJ1-2; 7 nucleotides line up with TRBD1. After removal of 3 bases from V and 6 bases from J, the junction contained 7 bases not matched to a gene. The CDR3 has 14 residues. The DNA of the CDR3 is TGTGCCAGCAGTTTTCGATCTGGGACAGATGGCTACACCTTC. Translated: CASSFRSGTDGYTF.

This chain uses TRBV28 with TRBJ2-7, with D tentatively TRBD1 (6 bases). This CDR3 is built from 13 residues. The germline V gene encodes CDR1 MDHEN and CDR2 SYDVKM. The V end lost 6 bases, the J end lost 2 bases, and 11 bases lay between the germline ends. The CDR3 sequence is CASRYRATYEQYF. CDR3 sequence (DNA): TGTGCCAGCAGATACAGGGCCACCTACGAGCAGTACTTC.

Ten or more counts support this clonotype. This rearrangement joins TRBV20-1 to TRBJ2-7, with D possibly being TRBD1 or TRBD2 (6 bases each). The CDR3 sequence is 12 residues long. Germline CDR1 is DFQATT and CDR2 is SNEGSKA (reference sequence). V lost 7 bases and J lost 5, with 15 bases in between. The CDR3 DNA follows: TGCAGTGTCCCGACAAGGGGGGACGAGCAGTACTTC. Encoded protein: CSVPTRGDEQYF.

The chain uses TRBV20-1 and TRBJ2-2; TRBD2 might be the D (5 bases). The CDR3 covers 16 residues. In germline, CDR1 is DFQATT, CDR2 SNEGSKA (reference sequence). V shed 6 bases and J shed 4 bases, with 21 bases lying between them. CDR3 loop: CSAYLRAAWGTGELFF. In nucleotides, the CDR3 is TGCAGTGCCTACCTTCGAGCGGCCTGGGGCACCGGGGAGCTGTTTTTT.

This clonotype was counted a few times. The chain employs TRBV4-1 and TRBJ2-6; 7 bases fit TRBD2. The germline V gene encodes CDR1 MGHRA and CDR2 YSYEKL. The J segment lost 2 bases and the V segment lost 4 bases, leaving 11 bases of the junction unmatched. CDR3 length: 18 amino acids. The CDR3 here is CASSPFREGTTGANVLTF. In DNA, the CDR3 is TGCGCCAGCAGCCCTTTCAGGGAAGGGACTACTGGGGCCAACGTCCTGACTTTC.

The table lists this clonotype with many counts. The CDR3 here is CASSLAGDPNEQYF. The DNA for the CDR3 is TGTGCCAGCAGCTTAGCGGGGGACCCCAACGAGCAGTACTTC. The chain recombines TRBV7-9 with TRBJ2-7; D may match TRBD1 or TRBD2 (5 bases each). The CDR3 length is 14 residues. Trimming left V 0 bases short and J 5 bases short, with 11 bases between. From germline, CDR1 is SEHNR and CDR2 FQNEAQ (reference sequence). Drawing the rest from reference TRBV7-9 and TRBJ2-7, the complete variable domain is DTGVSQNPRHKITKRGQNVTFRCDPISEHNRLYWYRQTLGQGPEFLTYFQNEAQLEKSRLLSDRFSAERPKGSFSTLEIQRTEQGDSAMYLCASSLAGDPNEQYFGPGTRLTVT.

On this clonotype itself: The germline gene is not matched at one end of the junction; a read error may be the cause. The V gene is TRBV5-1, the J gene TRBJ2-7, with 10 bases matching TRBD1. The CDR3 consists of 14 residues. CDR1 and CDR2 from the germline V gene are SGHRS and YFSETQ. CDR3 DNA sequence: TGCGCCGGCAGCCTGGGGACAGGGGCTTACGAGCAGTACTTC. It encodes CAGSLGTGAYEQYF.

With regard to this clonotype: The germline gene is not matched at one end of the junction; a read error may be the cause. The chain recombines TRBV19 with TRBJ2-6, with D perhaps being TRBD1 or TRBD2 (6 bases each). This CDR3 has 14 residues. Germline CDR1 and CDR2: LNHDA and SQIVND (reference sequence). CDR3 region: CASRNEITGATEAF. The CDR3 DNA reads as TGTGCCAGTAGGAATGAAATAACGGGGGCAACTGAAGCTTTC.

This clonotype turned up a few times. The V gene is TRBV7-9, the J gene TRBJ1-6; TRBD1 agrees at 7 bases. The trim removed 5 bases at V and 5 bases at J, leaving 9 bases unmatched. Germline CDR1 reads SEHNR; CDR2 reads FQNEAQ (reference sequence). The CDR3 is 16 amino acids. In DNA form, the CDR3 reads TGTGCCAGCAGCCTACAGGGGACACTCAATAATTCACCCCTCCACTTT. It codes for CASSLQGTLNNSPLHF.

The chain carries TRBV10-2 and TRBJ1-2; D is perhaps TRBD1 (5 bases). Germline assignment: CDR1 WSHSY and CDR2 SAAADI. The CDR3 has 16 residues. V shed 3 bases and J shed 4 bases, with 18 bases lying between them. The CDR3 here is CASSDSGQGEFYGYTF. For the CDR3, the DNA is TGCGCCAGCAGTGACTCCGGGCAGGGTGAATTCTATGGCTACACCTTC.

Notes on this clonotype: The missing conserved phenylalanine or tryptophan at the end of this CDR3 makes a read error likely. Because the CDR3's place on the DNA is in doubt, the DNA is left out and the CDR3 is given as listed by TCRdb. V usage is TRBV10-3 and J usage is TRBJ2-6. The CDR3 totals 9 residues, both ends included. The germline V gene has CDR1 ENHRY and CDR2 SYGVKD. The CDR3 loop is CAISESWTS.

This clonotype has a count of ten or more. The chain is built from TRBV2 and TRBJ2-5; possible D gene TRBD1, 6 bases. V was pared by 4 bases and J by 5 bases, with 11 bases between. The length of the CDR3 is 13 residues. Germline V gene data show CDR1 as SNHLY and CDR2 as FYNNEI. CDR3 bases: TGTGCCAGCAGTGCAGGGGTTGGGGAGACCCAGTACTTC. Residues: CASSAGVGETQYF.

The CDR3 region is CSGGNFGAGGAHYGYTF. The CDR3 bases are TGCAGCGGAGGGAATTTTGGGGCCGGGGGGGCTCACTATGGCTACACCTTC. The chain is built from TRBV29-1 and TRBJ1-2; D might be TRBD1 (6 bases). The germline V gene has CDR1 SQVTM and CDR2 ANQGSEA. The CDR3 loop spans 17 amino acids. Trimming removed 7 bases at V and 3 bases at J, with 27 bases between.

About this clonotype: This may arise from a read error, as a much more abundant clone is one base away. The CDR3 does not end in the conserved phenylalanine or tryptophan, so this is likely a read error. The J gene is TRBJ1-5, the V gene TRBV6-5; D gene unclear. The CDR3 runs to 14 residues. V gave up 6 bases and J gave up 2 bases, with 11 bases separating them. The germline gives CDR1 MNHEY, CDR2 SVGAGI. In nucleotides, the CDR3 is TGTGCCAGCAGGAAGGATGGGGGCAATCAGCCCCAGCATCTT. Translated: CASRKDGGNQPQHL.

The J gene is TRBJ2-5, the V gene TRBV5-1; a weak D match, TRBD1 (6 bases). The CDR3 is 15 amino acids. The V end was cut by 6 bases, the J end by 0 bases, with 15 bases between. Germline V gene lookup returns CDR1 SGHRS and CDR2 YFSETQ. The CDR3 protein is CASKTGRGYQETQYF. The CDR3 nucleotides are TGCGCCAGCAAAACAGGGAGAGGGTACCAAGAGACCCAGTACTTC.

The chain joins TRBV12-3 or TRBV12-4 to TRBJ2-7; TRBD2 matches at 14 bases. V lost 4 bases to trimming and J lost 2 bases; unmatched junction nucleotides: 7. CDR3 size: 17 residues. The DNA of the CDR3 is TGTGCCAGCAGTTCTAAGGGGGGACTAGCGGGAGCCTACGAGCAGTACTTC. It translates to CASSSKGGLAGAYEQYF.

This CDR3 reads CASSPFEGGEKLFF. As DNA, the CDR3 is TGTGCCAGCAGCCCGTTTGAGGGCGGTGAAAAACTGTTTTTT. The chain recombines TRBV7-9 with TRBJ1-4; D is unresolved. Germline V gene data show CDR1 as SEHNR and CDR2 as FQNEAQ (reference sequence). The V and J ends lost 5 bases and 7 bases respectively, with 14 bases between them. The CDR3 is 14 residues long.